A selection of T cell receptor beta chains follows, all from one sample in a study of shared T cell receptors in the human thymus. Sequenced by immunoSEQ multiplex PCR; TCRdb stores in-frame clones only, minus some. Of roughly 68,000 clones detected, nearly 95% appear once; the ten largest clones hold about 0.036%. Sequencing was performed on thymocytes. The receptor source for this set is a human donor. CDR3s include the opening cysteine and the closing phenylalanine or tryptophan. The D gene is left open where the match is weak.

v_gene,d_gene,CDR3aa
TRBV4-1,NA,CASSPQGSGGRQETQYF
TRBV4-3,NA,CASSHERVWGGAGELFF
TRBV7-2,TRBD2,CASSATGLAGPLGTGELFF
TRBV10-3,NA,CAISGRGHYGYTF
TRBV6-6,NA,CASCPTGLSLSEQYF
TRBV4-2,TRBD1,CASSQESGTAMNTEAFF
TRBV6-1,NA,CASSGSGAGANVLTF
TRBV11-2,NA,CASSWRGFRYEQYF
TRBV25-1,NA,CASSAPAGTHTAGELFF
TRBV5-1,NA,CASSSQRTQETQYF
TRBV10-3,NA,CAISDGKSSYNEQFF
TRBV28,TRBD2,CASSPRTSPFGSSYNEQFF
TRBV5-4,NA,CASGTGPLGDSGNSYEQYF
TRBV5-4,NA,CASSLSRGHGEAFF
TRBV4-3,TRBD1,CASSQEWESGQPYYGYTF
TRBV5-1,NA,CASSLSSAPSNEQYF
TRBV7-9,TRBD2,CASSRYPGLAGSNEQFF
TRBV4-3,TRBD1,CASSHSGQGREKLFF
TRBV9,NA,CASSAGGLEYGYTF
TRBV4-3,TRBD2,CASSQEAGEGTDTQYF
TRBV5-5,NA,CASSLVGRGKRTQYF
TRBV9,TRBD1,CASSPGTAGRGNTIYF
TRBV11-3,NA,CASSLGPTNTEAFF
TRBV6-1,TRBD2,CASSGSPLAGDLTSTDTQYF
TRBV5-6,NA,CASSLAVSLGTYEQYF
TRBV5-1,TRBD2,CASSLGTAGSSSYNEQFF
TRBV19,NA,CASSMRAWQVSGWAFF
TRBV27,NA,CASSPRNRTRNTEAFF
TRBV7-9,TRBD2,CASSPGGATETQYF